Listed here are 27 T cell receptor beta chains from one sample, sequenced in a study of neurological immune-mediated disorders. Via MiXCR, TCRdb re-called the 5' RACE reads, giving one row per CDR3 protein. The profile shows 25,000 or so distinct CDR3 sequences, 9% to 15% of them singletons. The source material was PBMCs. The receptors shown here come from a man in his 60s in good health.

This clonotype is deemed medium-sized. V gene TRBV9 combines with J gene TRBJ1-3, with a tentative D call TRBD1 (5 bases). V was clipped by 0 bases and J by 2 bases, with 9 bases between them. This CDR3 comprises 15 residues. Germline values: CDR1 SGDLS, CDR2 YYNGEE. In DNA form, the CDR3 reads TGTGCCAGCAGCGTAGTTGGGGGGGCTGGAAACACCATATATTTT. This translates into CASSVVGGAGNTIYF.

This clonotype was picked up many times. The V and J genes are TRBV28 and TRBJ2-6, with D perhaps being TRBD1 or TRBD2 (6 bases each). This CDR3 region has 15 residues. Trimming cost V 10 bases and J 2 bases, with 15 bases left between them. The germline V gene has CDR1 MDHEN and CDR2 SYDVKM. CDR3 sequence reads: CATGGGVTGANVLTF. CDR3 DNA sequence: TGTGCCACCGGAGGGGGAGTCACTGGGGCCAACGTCCTGACTTTC.

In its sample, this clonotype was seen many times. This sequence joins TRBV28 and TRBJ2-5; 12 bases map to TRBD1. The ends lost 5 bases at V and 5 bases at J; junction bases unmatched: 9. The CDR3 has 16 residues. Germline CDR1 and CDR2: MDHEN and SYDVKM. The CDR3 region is CASSTNRDRGRETQYF. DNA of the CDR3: TGTGCCAGCAGTACTAATCGGGACAGGGGGCGGGAGACCCAGTACTTC.

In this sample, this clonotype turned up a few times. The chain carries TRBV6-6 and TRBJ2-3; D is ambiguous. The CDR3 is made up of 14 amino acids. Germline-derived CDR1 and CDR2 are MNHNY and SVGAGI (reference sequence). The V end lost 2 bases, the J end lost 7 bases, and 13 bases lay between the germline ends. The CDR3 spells CASSYGHEVNTQYF. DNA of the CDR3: TGTGCCAGCAGTTACGGGCATGAAGTAAATACGCAGTATTTT.

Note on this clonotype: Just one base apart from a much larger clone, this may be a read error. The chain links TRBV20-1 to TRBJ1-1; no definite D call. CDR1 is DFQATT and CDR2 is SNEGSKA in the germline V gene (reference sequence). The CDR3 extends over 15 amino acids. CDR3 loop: CSARDPSRFVTDAFF. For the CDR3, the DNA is TGCAGTGCTAGAGACCCATCACGATTTGTAACTGACGCTTTCTTT.

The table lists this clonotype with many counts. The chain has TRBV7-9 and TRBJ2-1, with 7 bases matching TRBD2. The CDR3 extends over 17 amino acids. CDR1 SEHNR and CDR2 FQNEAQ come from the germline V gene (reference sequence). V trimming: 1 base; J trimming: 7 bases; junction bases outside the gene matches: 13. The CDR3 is CASSLDRGSLRWNEQFF. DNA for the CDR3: TGTGCCAGCAGCTTAGATCGCGGGAGCCTACGCTGGAATGAGCAGTTCTTC.

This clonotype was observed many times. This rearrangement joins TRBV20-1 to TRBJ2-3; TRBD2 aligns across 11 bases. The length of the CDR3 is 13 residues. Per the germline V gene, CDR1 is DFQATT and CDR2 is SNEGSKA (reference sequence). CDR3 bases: TGCGCTGAGACTAGCGGGGGCACAGATACGCAGTATTTT. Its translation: CAETSGGTDTQYF.

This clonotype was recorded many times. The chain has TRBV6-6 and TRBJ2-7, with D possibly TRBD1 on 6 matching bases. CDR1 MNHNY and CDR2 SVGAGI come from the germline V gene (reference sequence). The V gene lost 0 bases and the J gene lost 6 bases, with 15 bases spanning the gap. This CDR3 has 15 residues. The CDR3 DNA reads TGTGCCAGCAGTTACTCGAAAGGGGGTCTCCTCGAGCAGTACTTC. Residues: CASSYSKGGLLEQYF.

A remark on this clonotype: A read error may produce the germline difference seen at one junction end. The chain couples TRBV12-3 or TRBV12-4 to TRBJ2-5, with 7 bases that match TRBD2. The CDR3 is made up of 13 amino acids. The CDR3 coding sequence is TGTGTCAGCAGCTTATCGGGGGGTGAGACCAAGTACTTC. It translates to CVSSLSGGETKYF.

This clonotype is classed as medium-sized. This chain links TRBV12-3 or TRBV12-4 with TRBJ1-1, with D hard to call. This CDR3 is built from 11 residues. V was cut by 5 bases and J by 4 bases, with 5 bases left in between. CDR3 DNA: TGTGCCAGCAGTACCACCACTGAAGCTTTCTTT. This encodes CASSTTTEAFF.

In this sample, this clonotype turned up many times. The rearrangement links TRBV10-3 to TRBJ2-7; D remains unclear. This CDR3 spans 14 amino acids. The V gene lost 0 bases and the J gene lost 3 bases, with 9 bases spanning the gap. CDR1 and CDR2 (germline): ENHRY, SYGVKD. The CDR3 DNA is TGTGCCATCAGTGAGTCGAGCACAGACTACGAGCAGTACTTC. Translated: CAISESSTDYEQYF.

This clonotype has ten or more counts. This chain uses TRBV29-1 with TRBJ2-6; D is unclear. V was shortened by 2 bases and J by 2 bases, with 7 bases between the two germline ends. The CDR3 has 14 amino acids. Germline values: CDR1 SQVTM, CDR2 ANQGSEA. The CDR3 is CSVELGAGANVLTF. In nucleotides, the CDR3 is TGCAGCGTTGAACTTGGGGCTGGGGCCAACGTCCTGACTTTC.

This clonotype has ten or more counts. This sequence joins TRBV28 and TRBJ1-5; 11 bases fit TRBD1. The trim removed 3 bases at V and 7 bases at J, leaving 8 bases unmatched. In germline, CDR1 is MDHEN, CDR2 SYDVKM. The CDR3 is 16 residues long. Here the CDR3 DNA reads TGTGCCAGCAGTTTTGCCGGGACAGGGGGACCGCAGCCCCAGCATTTT. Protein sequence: CASSFAGTGGPQPQHF.

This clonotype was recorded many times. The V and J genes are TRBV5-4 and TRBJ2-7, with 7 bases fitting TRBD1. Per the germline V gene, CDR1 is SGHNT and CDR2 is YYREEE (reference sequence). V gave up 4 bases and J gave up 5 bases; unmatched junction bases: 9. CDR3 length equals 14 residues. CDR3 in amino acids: CASSQGQKIHEQYF. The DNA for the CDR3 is TGTGCCAGCAGCCAGGGACAGAAGATCCACGAGCAGTACTTC.

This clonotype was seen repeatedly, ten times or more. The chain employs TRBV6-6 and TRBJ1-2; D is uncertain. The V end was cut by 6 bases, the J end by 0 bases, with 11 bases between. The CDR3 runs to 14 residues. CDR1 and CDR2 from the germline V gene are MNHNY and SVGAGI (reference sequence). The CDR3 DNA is TGTGCCAGCAGAGCCAGGCTCTCTAACTATGGCTACACCTTC. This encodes CASRARLSNYGYTF.

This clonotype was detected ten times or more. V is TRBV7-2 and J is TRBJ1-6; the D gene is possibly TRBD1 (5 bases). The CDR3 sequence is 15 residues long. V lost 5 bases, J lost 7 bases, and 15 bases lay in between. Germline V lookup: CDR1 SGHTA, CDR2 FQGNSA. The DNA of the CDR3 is TGTGCCAGCAGCCGGGGCTCAGGGTTCAATTCACCCCTCCACTTT. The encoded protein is CASSRGSGFNSPLHF. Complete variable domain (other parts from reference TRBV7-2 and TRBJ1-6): GAGVSQSPSNKVTEKGKDVELRCDPISGHTALYWYRQSLGQGLEFLIYFQGNSAPDKSGLPSDRFSAERTGGSVSTLTIQRTQQEDSAVYLCASSRGSGFNSPLHFGNGTRLTVT.

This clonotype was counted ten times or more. The CDR3 is CASSLAGGETQYF. The CDR3 bases are TGTGCCAGCAGTTTAGCAGGGGGTGAGACCCAGTACTTC. The chain uses TRBV12-3 or TRBV12-4 and TRBJ2-5; D is possibly TRBD1 (6 bases). CDR3 length: 13 amino acids. V was pared by 0 bases and J by 5 bases, with 7 bases between.

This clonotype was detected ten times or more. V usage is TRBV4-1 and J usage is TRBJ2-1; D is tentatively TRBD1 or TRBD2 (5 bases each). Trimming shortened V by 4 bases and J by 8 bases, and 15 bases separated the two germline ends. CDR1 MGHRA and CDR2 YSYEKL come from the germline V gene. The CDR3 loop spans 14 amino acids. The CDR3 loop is CASSRDQAFYEQFF. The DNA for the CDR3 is TGCGCCAGCAGCCGGGACCAGGCCTTCTATGAGCAGTTCTTC.

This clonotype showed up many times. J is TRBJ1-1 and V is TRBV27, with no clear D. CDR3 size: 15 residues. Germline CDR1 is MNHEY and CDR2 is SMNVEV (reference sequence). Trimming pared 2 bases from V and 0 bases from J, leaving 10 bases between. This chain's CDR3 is CASSLMTAMNTEAFF. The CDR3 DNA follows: TGTGCCAGCAGTTTAATGACTGCGATGAACACTGAAGCTTTCTTT.

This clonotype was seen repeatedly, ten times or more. CDR3 protein: CASSLGGFDNTGELFF. CDR3 coding DNA: TGCGCCAGCAGCTTAGGAGGGTTTGATAACACCGGGGAGCTGTTTTTT. The rearrangement uses TRBV5-1 and TRBJ2-2; maybe TRBD2 (6 bases). The CDR3 is 16 residues long. Germline-derived CDR1 and CDR2 are SGHRS and YFSETQ. Trimming pared 2 bases from V and 2 bases from J, leaving 13 bases between.

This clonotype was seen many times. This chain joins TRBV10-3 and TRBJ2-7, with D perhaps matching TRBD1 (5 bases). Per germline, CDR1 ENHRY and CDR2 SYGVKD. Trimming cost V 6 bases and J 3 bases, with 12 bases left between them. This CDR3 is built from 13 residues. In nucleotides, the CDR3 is TGTGCCATCAGGGACACCACCCACTACGAGCAGTACTTC. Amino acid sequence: CAIRDTTHYEQYF.

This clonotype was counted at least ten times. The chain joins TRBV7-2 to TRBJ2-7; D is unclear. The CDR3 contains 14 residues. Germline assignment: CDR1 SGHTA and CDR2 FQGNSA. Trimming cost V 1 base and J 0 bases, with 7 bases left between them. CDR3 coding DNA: TGTGCCAGCAGCTTAGATTACAGCTCCTACGAGCAGTACTTC. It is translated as CASSLDYSSYEQYF. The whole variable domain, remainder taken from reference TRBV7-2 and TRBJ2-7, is GAGVSQSPSNKVTEKGKDVELRCDPISGHTALYWYRQSLGQGLEFLIYFQGNSAPDKSGLPSDRFSAERTGGSVSTLTIQRTQQEDSAVYLCASSLDYSSYEQYFGPGTRLTVT.

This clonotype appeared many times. The CDR3 loop reads CASSPRAGTEAFF. Written as DNA, the CDR3 is TGTGCCAGCAGCCCAAGGGCCGGAACTGAAGCTTTCTTT. The chain combines TRBV7-9 with TRBJ1-1; D is unclear. V was pared by 5 bases and J by 5 bases, with 12 bases between. CDR3 length equals 13 residues. Germline CDR1 is SEHNR and CDR2 is FQNEAQ (reference sequence).

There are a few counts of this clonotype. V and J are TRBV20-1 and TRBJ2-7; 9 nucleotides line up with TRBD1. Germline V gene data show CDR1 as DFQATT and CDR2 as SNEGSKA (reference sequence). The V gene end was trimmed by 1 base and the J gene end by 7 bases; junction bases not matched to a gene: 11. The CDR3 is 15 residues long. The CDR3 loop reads CSARVVGTGWGEQYF. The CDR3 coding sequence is TGCAGTGCTAGAGTTGTCGGGACAGGGTGGGGTGAGCAGTACTTC.

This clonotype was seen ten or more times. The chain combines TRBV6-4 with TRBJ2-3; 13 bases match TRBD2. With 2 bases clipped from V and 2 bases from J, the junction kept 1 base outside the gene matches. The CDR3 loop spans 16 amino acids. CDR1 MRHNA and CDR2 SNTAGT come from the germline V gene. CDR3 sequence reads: CASSDTSGRATDTQYF. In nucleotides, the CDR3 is TGTGCCAGCAGTGACACTAGCGGGAGGGCCACAGATACGCAGTATTTT.

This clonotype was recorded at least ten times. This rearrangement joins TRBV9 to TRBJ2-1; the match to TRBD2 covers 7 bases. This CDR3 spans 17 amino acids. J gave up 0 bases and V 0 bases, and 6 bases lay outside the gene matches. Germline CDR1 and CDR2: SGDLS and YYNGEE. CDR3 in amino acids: CASSVAASGSSYNEQFF. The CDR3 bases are TGTGCCAGCAGCGTAGCGGCTAGCGGCAGCTCCTACAATGAGCAGTTCTTC. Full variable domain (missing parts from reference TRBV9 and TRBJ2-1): DSGVTQTPKHLITATGQRVTLRCSPRSGDLSVYWYQQSLDQGLQFLIQYYNGEERAKGNILERFSAQQFPDLHSELNLSSLELGDSALYFCASSVAASGSSYNEQFFGPGTRLTVL.

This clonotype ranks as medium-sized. The CDR3: CASSLSAVLSWEQYF. DNA for the CDR3: TGTGCCAGCAGCTTATCAGCGGTCCTGTCTTGGGAGCAGTACTTC. The chain uses TRBV7-8 and TRBJ2-7, with D maybe TRBD2 (5 bases). This CDR3 is 15 amino acids long. Germline CDR1 SGHVS, CDR2 FQNEAQ. Trimming removed 2 bases at V and 7 bases at J, with 18 bases between.